A single sample gave rise to the 7 T cell receptor beta chains below, sequenced in a study of cytomegalovirus exposure and HLA in healthy donors. The PCR used 60 Vbeta and 13 Jbeta primers. Sequenced by immunoSEQ multiplex PCR; TCRdb stores in-frame clones only, minus some. The profile covers 150,000 to 200,000 clones, with 65% to 85% appearing a single time and under 5% taken by the ten largest. The sequencing input was PBMCs. The source is a woman between 45 and 65 years old in good health and CMV-seropositive.

The chain joins TRBV4-3 to TRBJ2-3; tentatively, D is TRBD1 (5 bases). Trimming took 2 bases from V and 5 from J, leaving 17 bases between them. The germline gives CDR1 LGHNA, CDR2 YSLEER. This CDR3 has 16 residues. The CDR3 protein is CASSQSLGTGEDTQYF. In DNA form, the CDR3 reads TGCGCCAGCAGCCAATCGCTAGGCACAGGAGAAGATACGCAGTATTTT.

The V gene is TRBV29-1, the J gene TRBJ2-3, with D possibly being TRBD2 (6 bases). Germline V gene sequence: CDR1 SQVTM, CDR2 ANQGSEA. This CDR3 has 14 residues. The V and J ends lost 7 bases and 6 bases respectively, with 20 bases between them. DNA for the CDR3: TGCAGCGCCTGTAGGGACTTGATCTCGGATACGCAGTATTTT. Encoded protein: CSACRDLISDTQYF.

J is TRBJ2-7 and V is TRBV5-4; 12 bases map to TRBD1. Unmatched junction bases numbered 5, after V lost 4 bases and J lost 3 bases. Germline CDR1 and CDR2: SGHNT and YYREEE (reference sequence). CDR3 length: 15 amino acids. In DNA form, the CDR3 reads TGTGCCAGCAGCCCGGGACAGGGGGCCGTCTACGAGCAGTACTTC. Translation: CASSPGQGAVYEQYF.

The chain uses TRBV15 and TRBJ2-1; tentatively, D is TRBD2 (5 bases). Per the germline V gene, CDR1 is LNHNV and CDR2 is YYDKDF (reference sequence). The V and J ends lost 1 base and 10 bases respectively, with 11 bases between them. The CDR3 loop spans 13 amino acids. DNA for the CDR3: TGTGCCACCAGCAGAGGAAGTCGGGGAGAGCAGTTCTTC. The encoded protein is CATSRGSRGEQFF.

The chain couples TRBV14 to TRBJ1-2, with D perhaps matching TRBD1 (6 bases). Trimming pared 1 base from V and 0 bases from J, leaving 9 bases between. Germline CDR1 reads SGHDN; CDR2 reads FVKESK. The CDR3 is 15 amino acids. CDR3 coding DNA: TGTGCCAGCAGCCAAGGGAAGGGGGCTAACTATGGCTACACCTTC. Residues: CASSQGKGANYGYTF.

The chain is built from TRBV10-3 and TRBJ2-2; D is possibly TRBD1 (6 bases). V was trimmed by 5 bases and J by 1 base, leaving 8 bases between them. Germline CDR1 ENHRY, CDR2 SYGVKD. The CDR3 is 14 amino acids. CDR3 nucleotides: TGTGCCATCAGTACCAGGGGGAACACCGGGGAGCTGTTTTTT. Its protein is CAISTRGNTGELFF.

This chain uses TRBV5-4 with TRBJ2-5, with D unresolved. The tail of the sequence fits TRBJ2-7 better, so the J call may be wrong. CDR3 length: 13 residues. Germline loops: CDR1 SGHNT, CDR2 YYREEE (reference sequence). The CDR3 loop is CASSARGHYEQYF. The CDR3 nucleotides are TGTGCCAGCAGCGCCCGCGGCCACTACGAGCAGTACTTC.